This T cell receptor beta chain emerged from a study of breast tumors, draining lymph nodes, adjacent tissues. Breast cancer patients provided tissue from their axillary draining lymph nodes. TCRdb re-derived calls from the multiplex PCR reads in MiXCR, one entry per CDR3 protein. The sample records about 89,000 distinct CDR3 sequences, around 30% being singletons. Study-level results: Findings are consistent with lymph node origin and intratumoral expansion of most tumor T cells. Tumor and nontumor repertoires were significantly more similar in luminal-like than in basal-like breast cancer.

This clonotype was seen ten or more times. Its target is unknown. Germline CDR1 reads SQVTM; CDR2 reads ANQGSEA. CDR3 size: 15 residues. V gave up 4 bases and J gave up 2 bases, with 16 bases separating them. This sequence joins TRBV29-1 and TRBJ2-3; the D gene is possibly TRBD2 (5 bases). Sequenced sample: axillary lymph node tissue. The clonotype was recovered from a female donor with breast cancer. Some clones in this sample may be carry-over from other donors' samples. CDR3 in amino acids: CSVALTSSYTDTQYF. As DNA, the CDR3 is TGCAGCGTTGCCCTCACTAGTTCGTACACAGATACGCAGTATTTT.